A single sample is the source of the 26 T cell receptor beta chains below, sequenced in a study of cytomegalovirus exposure and HLA in healthy donors. 13 Jbeta primers and 60 Vbeta primers were used for the PCR. Method: immunoSEQ multiplex PCR; TCRdb's copy keeps in-frame clones and lacks some. The sample lists roughly 130,000 clones; around four fifths were seen once. Sequenced material: PBMCs. These TCRs come from a woman aged 40 to 49 in good health and CMV-seropositive.

The rearrangement joins TRBV7-6 to TRBJ2-3; D gene uncertain. The germline gives CDR1 SGHVS, CDR2 FNYEAQ. The CDR3 is 16 residues long. The V and J ends lost 1 base and 3 bases respectively, with 14 bases between them. The CDR3 is CASSLVVRPWTDTQYF. CDR3 DNA sequence: TGTGCCAGCAGCTTAGTGGTGAGGCCGTGGACAGATACGCAGTATTTT. The whole variable domain, filled in from reference TRBV7-6 and TRBJ2-3, reads GAGVSQSPRYKVTKRGQDVALRCDPISGHVSLYWYRQALGQGPEFLTYFNYEAQQDKSGLPNDRFSAERPEGSISTLTIQRTEQRDSAMYRCASSLVVRPWTDTQYFGPGTRLTVL.

This clone was observed a few times. The V call is TRBV28, the J call TRBJ1-6; possibly TRBD1 for D (5 bases). CDR1 and CDR2 (germline): MDHEN, SYDVKM. Trimming pared 2 bases from V and 10 bases from J, leaving 15 bases between. The CDR3 extends over 15 amino acids. The DNA for the CDR3 is TGTGCCAGCAGTTTAGGCGGGACGTCTCGGTCACCCCTCCACTTT. This sequence encodes CASSLGGTSRSPLHF.

The J gene is TRBJ2-1, the V gene TRBV4-2, with TRBD2 matching over 10 bases. V gave up 1 base and J gave up 5 bases; unmatched junction bases: 2. Germline CDR1 is LGHNA and CDR2 is YNFKEQ. The CDR3 loop spans 15 amino acids. The CDR3 nucleotides read TGTGCCAGCAGCCAAGCGAGCGGGGGGGACAATGAGCAGTTCTTC. This gives the protein CASSQASGGDNEQFF.

The CDR3: CAISEDRGREAFF. The CDR3 DNA reads as TGTGCCATCAGTGAAGACAGGGGGCGTGAAGCTTTCTTT. This chain links TRBV10-3 with TRBJ1-1; 10 bases match TRBD1. Germline-derived CDR1 and CDR2 are ENHRY and SYGVKD. The CDR3 runs to 13 residues. V was pared by 3 bases and J by 7 bases, with 2 bases of the junction left unmatched.

CDR3 bases: TGTGCTAGCTCCCCAGGGGGCACCTACGAGCAGTACTTC. Translated, it gives CASSPGGTYEQYF. The chain recombines TRBV7-7 with TRBJ2-7, with TRBD1 matching over 8 bases. The germline gives CDR1 SSHAT, CDR2 FNYEAQ (reference sequence). CDR3 length: 13 amino acids.

CDR3 DNA: TGTGCCAGCAGCGCTAAGACTAGCGGGAGCTCCACAGATACGCAGTATTTT. Translation gives CASSAKTSGSSTDTQYF. The chain carries TRBV11-1 and TRBJ2-3; TRBD2 matches 12 bases. V lost 5 bases to trimming and J lost 2 bases; unmatched junction nucleotides: 8. CDR1 is SGHAT, CDR2 FQDESV, per germline (reference sequence). CDR3 length equals 17 residues.

The genes are TRBV7-3 and TRBJ2-1; the match to TRBD2 covers 11 bases. This CDR3 contains 17 residues. From germline, CDR1 is SGHTA and CDR2 FQGTGA. Losses at the gene ends were 5 bases for V and 0 bases for J; bases not matched to a gene: 6. The CDR3: CASSPGTSGSSYNEQFF. The CDR3 DNA is TGTGCCAGCAGCCCGGGGACTAGCGGAAGCTCCTACAATGAGCAGTTCTTC.

The chain carries TRBV5-4 and TRBJ1-2; 11 positions match TRBD1. Germline CDR1 SGHNT, CDR2 YYREEE (reference sequence). V trimming: 4 bases; J trimming: 7 bases; junction bases outside the gene matches: 6. There are 14 residues in the CDR3. The CDR3 reads CASSMDRGQGGYTF. CDR3 bases: TGTGCCAGCAGCATGGACAGGGGGCAAGGTGGCTACACCTTC. The full variable domain, with the rest looked up from reference TRBV5-4 and TRBJ1-2, is ETGVTQSPTHLIKTRGQQVTLRCSSQSGHNTVSWYQQALGQGPQFIFQYYREEENGRGNFPPRFSGLQFPNYSSELNVNALELDDSALYLCASSMDRGQGGYTFGSGTRLTVV.

The chain couples TRBV6-5 to TRBJ1-1; D gene unclear. The CDR3 consists of 14 residues. CDR1 MNHEY and CDR2 SVGAGI come from the germline V gene. V lost 3 bases to trimming and J lost 1 base, with 9 bases between them. The DNA for the CDR3 is TGTGCCAGCAGTTATAGACACTCGAACACTGAAGCTTTCTTT. Amino acids: CASSYRHSNTEAFF.

V usage is TRBV27 and J usage is TRBJ2-6; TRBD1 aligns across 9 bases. This CDR3 has 17 amino acids. Trimming at V came to 5 bases and at J to 4 bases, leaving 9 bases not matched to a gene. Germline values: CDR1 MNHEY, CDR2 SMNVEV (reference sequence). The CDR3 nucleotides read TGTGCCAGCAGTATGGGACAGGGTTTATCAGGGGCCAACGTCCTGACTTTC. Translated: CASSMGQGLSGANVLTF.

The CDR3 loop is CASGRGPSTEAFF. CDR3 sequence (DNA): TGTGCCAGCGGCAGGGGGCCAAGCACTGAAGCTTTCTTT. The chain uses TRBV7-6 and TRBJ1-1, with 8 bases aligning to TRBD1. J was trimmed by 4 bases and V by 8 bases; bases with no gene match: 6. The CDR3 is 13 amino acids. Germline V gives CDR1 SGHVS, CDR2 FNYEAQ. Looking up the rest from reference TRBV7-6 and TRBJ1-1 gives the full variable domain: GAGVSQSPRYKVTKRGQDVALRCDPISGHVSLYWYRQALGQGPEFLTYFNYEAQQDKSGLPNDRFSAERPEGSISTLTIQRTEQRDSAMYRCASGRGPSTEAFFGQGTRLTVV.

The chain couples TRBV6-6 to TRBJ1-5, with D unclear. V lost 6 bases, J lost 0 bases, and 15 bases lay in between. Germline CDR1 reads MNHNY; CDR2 reads SVGAGI (reference sequence). The CDR3 spans 16 residues. The CDR3 region is CASRKTMGTSNQPQHF. CDR3 DNA sequence: TGTGCCAGCAGAAAGACAATGGGTACTAGCAATCAGCCCCAGCATTTT.

CDR3 DNA sequence: TGTGCCAGCTCAGGTGTTAACTATGGCTACACCTTC. This encodes CASSGVNYGYTF. The V and J genes are TRBV6-4 and TRBJ1-2, with D unresolved. Trimming took 8 bases from V and 1 from J, leaving 8 bases between them. Germline V gives CDR1 MRHNA, CDR2 SNTAGT. The CDR3 sequence is 12 residues long.

This clone was seen a handful of times. This chain uses TRBV7-9 with TRBJ2-1; D perhaps matches TRBD2 (5 bases). This CDR3 is 14 amino acids long. The V end was cut by 0 bases, the J end by 9 bases, with 12 bases between. Germline V lookup: CDR1 SEHNR, CDR2 FQNEAQ (reference sequence). The chain's CDR3 is CASSLAFGRGEQFF. In DNA, the CDR3 is TGTGCCAGCAGCTTAGCATTCGGTCGGGGTGAGCAGTTCTTC.

This clone was counted once. CDR3 in DNA: TGCAGTGCTTATCCCTACGAGCAGTACTTC. It specifies CSAYPYEQYF. The chain employs TRBV20-1 and TRBJ2-7; D uncertain. The germline V gene has CDR1 DFQATT and CDR2 SNEGSKA (reference sequence). V was clipped by 5 bases and J by 2 bases, with 4 bases between them. CDR3 length: 10 amino acids.

The chain has TRBV28 and TRBJ1-2; 7 bases line up with TRBD1. Germline CDR1 reads MDHEN; CDR2 reads SYDVKM. This CDR3 region has 15 residues. The V segment lost 7 bases and the J segment 2 bases; nucleotides outside the gene matches: 10. The CDR3, as DNA: TGTGCCAGCATCCAAGCCGGGACAGTCAACTATGGCTACACCTTC. Translating gives CASIQAGTVNYGYTF.

The chain recombines TRBV15 with TRBJ2-3; the D gene is possibly TRBD2 (6 bases). The CDR3 runs to 13 residues. With 1 base removed from V and 5 bases from J, the gap between germline ends came to 7 bases. Per germline, CDR1 LNHNV and CDR2 YYDKDF (reference sequence). The CDR3 here is CATSRAAGDTQYF. CDR3 sequence (DNA): TGTGCCACCAGCAGAGCAGCGGGAGATACGCAGTATTTT.

The gene calls are TRBV15 and TRBJ1-4, with D possibly matching TRBD1 (5 bases). Germline V lookup: CDR1 LNHNV, CDR2 YYDKDF (reference sequence). The ends were cut back, 0 bases at V and 4 bases at J, with 15 bases in the middle. This CDR3 region has 17 residues. CDR3: CATSRDLRAGRNEKLFF. The CDR3, as DNA: TGTGCCACCAGCAGAGATCTCAGGGCAGGCCGTAATGAAAAACTGTTTTTT.

In its sample, this clone was seen a few times. This chain connects TRBV9 to TRBJ1-6; no firm D call. This CDR3 region has 14 residues. Germline CDR1 is SGDLS and CDR2 is YYNGEE. Trimming removed 0 bases from V and 5 bases from J, with 6 bases in between. CDR3: CASSVGQNNSPLHF. CDR3 DNA: TGTGCCAGCAGCGTAGGACAAAATAATTCACCCCTCCACTTT. The full variable domain, rest sourced from reference TRBV9 and TRBJ1-6, is DSGVTQTPKHLITATGQRVTLRCSPRSGDLSVYWYQQSLDQGLQFLIQYYNGEERAKGNILERFSAQQFPDLHSELNLSSLELGDSALYFCASSVGQNNSPLHFGNGTRLTVT.

This chain uses TRBV7-3 with TRBJ1-1; D remains ambiguous. Germline-derived CDR1 and CDR2 are SGHTA and FQGTGA. This CDR3 spans 14 amino acids. V lost 0 bases and J lost 1, with 6 bases in between. The CDR3 DNA follows: TGTGCCAGCAGCTTAACGGCTGAGAACACTGAAGCTTTCTTT. It specifies CASSLTAENTEAFF.

The V and J genes are TRBV28 and TRBJ2-2; 11 bases are a match to TRBD2. The CDR3 totals 18 residues. Trimming took 3 bases from V and 7 from J; bases not matched to a gene: 13. From germline, CDR1 is MDHEN and CDR2 SYDVKM. CDR3 region: CASSLGLAGGTVYGELFF. CDR3 nucleotides: TGTGCCAGCAGTTTGGGGCTAGCGGGAGGTACGGTTTACGGGGAGCTGTTTTTT.

The chain couples TRBV6-1 to TRBJ2-2; 9 nucleotides agree with TRBD1. The CDR3 spans 15 residues. CDR1 and CDR2 (germline): MNHNS, SASEGT. The trim removed 4 bases at V and 7 bases at J, leaving 7 bases unmatched. Written as DNA, the CDR3 is TGTGCCAGCAGTGCAACACAGGGGGCGGGCGGGGAGCTGTTTTTT. Translating it yields CASSATQGAGGELFF.

The rearrangement joins TRBV28 to TRBJ2-7, with TRBD2 matching 10 bases. CDR1 and CDR2 (germline): MDHEN, SYDVKM. This CDR3 spans 15 amino acids. V shed 3 bases and J 5 bases; nucleotides not matched to a gene: 7. The CDR3 DNA sequence: TGTGCCAGCAGTTTTACAGCGGGAGGGCCCGACGAGCAGTACTTC. It codes for CASSFTAGGPDEQYF.

The V call is TRBV7-2, the J call TRBJ2-7; D not certain. There are 11 residues in the CDR3. Germline V gene sequence: CDR1 SGHTA, CDR2 FQGNSA. V lost 5 bases and J 3 bases, leaving 5 bases between the germline ends. The CDR3 loop is CASSGLYEQYF. The CDR3 DNA is TGTGCCAGCAGCGGCCTCTACGAGCAGTACTTC.

This chain joins TRBV18 and TRBJ2-1; D ambiguous. The germline CDR1 and CDR2 sequences are KGHSH and LQKENI. Trimming cost V 1 base and J 10 bases, with 11 bases left between them. The CDR3 extends over 13 amino acids. The CDR3 bases are TGTGCCAGCTCACCACTCCTGGGCGAGGAGCAGTTCTTC. Translated: CASSPLLGEEQFF.

The rearrangement joins TRBV5-6 to TRBJ2-5, with a possible D match to TRBD2 (6 bases). The J call could be wrong; TRBJ2-7 is a better fit for the DNA end. The CDR3 is 14 amino acids. In germline, CDR1 is SGHDT, CDR2 YYEEEE. CDR3 amino acids: CASSPPGGTYEQYF. In DNA, the CDR3 is TGTGCCAGCAGCCCTCCCGGGGGTACCTACGAGCAGTACTTC.